This T cell receptor beta chain was captured by sequencing in a study of CD8 T cells in ankylosing spondylitis. Broader study findings: Significant enrichment of disease-linked clones was reportedly seen in matched ankylosing spondylitis synovial fluid. Blood from ankylosing spondylitis patients appeared to carry a characteristic roughly 8-variant TCR beta motif. Within peripheral blood, clones linked to disease were CD8+ and relatively rare.

Library preparation for TCR beta used quantitative 5'-RACE with molecular barcodes. TCRdb reprocessed the 5' RACE reads with MiXCR, giving one entry per CDR3 protein. The repertoire holds 300,000 to 400,000 distinct CDR3 sequences, with approximately 20% as singletons. This clonotype was detected many times. Its antigen is not known. Trimming pared 6 bases from V and 6 bases from J, leaving 12 bases between. Germline V CDR1 and CDR2: SNHLY, FYNNEI. CDR3 length: 13 residues. The chain recombines TRBV2 with TRBJ1-5, with unresolved D. The sample consisted of blood, either unsorted or a sorted T cell fraction (not recorded which). The source of this sequence is a male donor with ankylosing spondylitis. In DNA form, the CDR3 reads TGTGCCAGCAGCCCTGGAGGAGGTCAGCCCCAGCATTTT. This encodes CASSPGGGQPQHF.